This TCR beta chain is drawn from a study of blood T cells in healthy people across ages. Study-level points and caveats: Among T cells, TCR beta diversity per million cells dropped roughly linearly as age rose.

Turning to this clonotype: The target antigen is unknown.

Then a second PCR, running roughly 7 to 11 cycles, was carried out with a sample-barcoded 5' primer and a J-beta primer mix. TCRdb itself ran the 5' RACE reads through MiXCR, one entry per CDR3 protein. The repertoire holds fewer than 800,000 distinct CDR3 sequences, with approximately 25% as singletons. Per-sample yields of isolated PBMCs were at least 6 million. V was pared by 6 bases and J by 6 bases, with 10 bases of the junction left unmatched. Germline lookup yields CDR1 SNHLY and CDR2 FYNNEI. The CDR3 sequence is 14 residues long. A further study also used this sample, focusing on T cells of mothers and their children. That investigation notes: Second-round PCR products received sample barcodes and 2-4 random nucleotides from the M1S primer. Similar effects of thymic selection on TCR recombination output were recorded in related and unrelated pairs.

The sequence was collected from a boy between 10 and 17 years old in good health. Input material: blood. V usage is TRBV2 and J usage is TRBJ1-2, with 7 bases identical to TRBD1. The CDR3 sequence is CASRGNTGVNGYTF. For the CDR3, the DNA is TGTGCCAGCAGAGGAAATACAGGGGTTAATGGCTACACCTTC.